Listed below are T cell receptor beta chains from one sample, sequenced in a study of cytomegalovirus exposure and HLA in healthy donors. The method was immunoSEQ multiplex PCR; TCRdb's version includes in-frame clones alone and lacks a portion of them. Here the sample spans roughly 99,000 clones, roughly four fifths being singletons. The sample consisted of PBMCs. The receptors originated from a man aged 18 to 29 in good health and CMV-seronegative. Both conserved end residues are part of each CDR3. D genes are given only for firm matches. A row's size may be missing; if present it is once, few, many or a size class.

v_gene,j_gene,d_gene,abundance,len,CDR3aa,CDR3nt
TRBV6-5,TRBJ1-2,.,.,12,CASSFGLGGYTF,TGTGCCAGCAGTTTCGGACTCGGGGGCTACACCTTC
TRBV28,TRBJ1-3,TRBD1,.,15,CASSYTGGRGNTIYF,TGTGCCAGCAGCTACACAGGGGGCCGTGGAAACACCATATATTTT
TRBV4-2,TRBJ2-1,TRBD2,.,16,CASSHSSSGGVDEQFF,TGTGCCAGCAGCCATTCATCTAGCGGGGGAGTGGATGAGCAGTTCTTC
TRBV18,TRBJ2-1,TRBD2,.,15,CASSPVGLAGNEQFF,TGTGCCAGCTCACCAGTCGGACTAGCGGGGAATGAGCAGTTCTTC
TRBV14,TRBJ2-1,TRBD2,few,15,CASSQTSGGAGEQFF,TGTGCCAGCAGCCAAACCAGCGGGGGGGCCGGAGAGCAGTTCTTC
TRBV18,TRBJ1-6,.,.,14,CASSPGGTNSPLHF,TGTGCCAGCTCACCGGGGGGAACAAATTCACCCCTCCACTTT
TRBV28,TRBJ1-1,TRBD1,.,15,CASSFGTGGFTEAFF,TGTGCCAGCAGTTTTGGGACAGGGGGATTCACTGAAGCTTTCTTT
TRBV7-2,TRBJ1-6,.,.,14,CASSPSLSNSPLHF,TGTGCCAGCAGCCCAAGTTTGAGCAATTCACCCCTCCACTTT
TRBV14,TRBJ2-3,.,.,14,CASSPAGVTDTQYF,TGTGCCAGCAGCCCTGCCGGGGTCACAGATACGCAGTATTTT
TRBV14,TRBJ2-7,.,.,15,CASSQEPQGTYEQYF,TGTGCCAGCAGCCAAGAACCACAGGGAACCTACGAGCAGTACTTC
TRBV27,TRBJ2-3,.,.,15,CASSFFKGSTDTQYF,TGTGCCAGCAGTTTTTTTAAGGGGAGCACAGATACGCAGTATTTT
TRBV6-6,TRBJ1-1,TRBD1,.,13,CASSRQGGTEAFF,TGTGCCAGCAGTCGACAGGGAGGAACTGAAGCTTTCTTT
TRBV14,TRBJ1-6,TRBD1,.,18,CASSQLVPGQGYNSPLHF,TGTGCCAGCAGCCAACTAGTCCCGGGACAGGGTTATAATTCACCCCTCCACTTT
TRBV29-1,TRBJ2-1,TRBD2,.,16,CSVEGGAGGSYNEQFF,TGCAGCGTTGAAGGGGGAGCGGGGGGAAGCTACAATGAGCAGTTCTTC
TRBV14,TRBJ1-1,TRBD1,few,15,CASSLRTGLNTEAFF,TGTGCCAGCAGCCTAAGGACAGGGTTGAACACTGAAGCTTTCTTT
TRBV7-9,TRBJ1-5,.,.,14,CSSTYSGSNQPQHF,TGTTCCAGCACCTACAGCGGCAGCAATCAGCCCCAGCATTTT
TRBV27,TRBJ1-2,TRBD1,.,15,CASHTGTGRDYGYTF,TGTGCCAGCCACACCGGGACAGGGAGAGACTATGGCTACACCTTC
TRBV25-1,TRBJ2-1,TRBD2,.,15,CASRARASGGGEQFF,TGTGCCAGCAGGGCCCGGGCTAGCGGGGGCGGTGAGCAGTTCTTC
TRBV5-1,TRBJ1-1,.,few,14,CASTPGGPNTEAFF,TGCGCCAGCACCCCCGGAGGACCGAACACTGAAGCTTTCTTT
TRBV5-4,TRBJ1-2,TRBD1,few,14,CASSALRGHDGYTF,TGTGCCAGCAGCGCCCTCAGGGGGCATGACGGCTACACCTTC
TRBV5-4,TRBJ2-5,TRBD2,.,15,CASSLAGLGQETQYF,TGTGCCAGCAGCTTGGCTGGACTAGGTCAGGAGACCCAGTACTTC
TRBV28,TRBJ1-2,.,.,12,CASSFGVYGYTF,TGTGCCAGCAGTTTTGGAGTCTATGGCTACACCTTC
TRBV10-3,TRBJ2-1,.,few,15,CAISERLAHGNEQFF,TGTGCCATCAGTGAGAGGCTAGCCCATGGGAATGAGCAGTTCTTC
TRBV19,TRBJ2-7,.,once,14,CASSIERLFYEQYF,TGTGCCAGTAGTATAGAGCGGCTATTCTACGAGCAGTACTTC
TRBV7-8,TRBJ2-2,.,.,15,CASSLATARTGELFF,TGTGCCAGCAGCTTAGCTACTGCGAGGACCGGGGAGCTGTTTTTT
TRBV7-8,TRBJ2-2,TRBD2,few,15,CASSSTSGHTGELFF,TGTGCCAGCAGCTCGACTAGCGGCCACACCGGGGAGCTGTTTTTT
TRBV27,TRBJ2-2,TRBD1,.,14,CASAGTGVAGELFF,TGTGCCAGCGCAGGGACAGGGGTTGCCGGGGAGCTGTTTTTT